This TCR beta chain originates from a study of T cell clonality in common variable immunodeficiency. The CDR3 spans 13 residues. V was trimmed by 5 bases and J by 3 bases, leaving 9 bases between them. Looked up from germline, CDR1 is SGHRS and CDR2 is YFSETQ. TCRdb's copy holds only in-frame clones and misses some; the assay was immunoSEQ multiplex PCR. The repertoire consists of around 52,000 clones, none detected only once. This clone has a count of ten or more. The read is 3 residues too short to cover the CDR3 end, so that end is filled in from the germline J gene. The TCR sequence derives from a person between 18 and 70 years old in good health. The sequencing input was peripheral blood mononuclear cells. V usage is TRBV5-1 and J usage is TRBJ1-5, with D maybe TRBD1 (6 bases). CDR3 loop: CASRRTDNQPQHF. Partial CDR3 DNA: TGCGCCAGCAGGCGGACAGACAATCAGCCC.